The TCR beta chain described here comes from a study of blood T cell repertoires in COVID-19. The wider study: The study drew acute and convalescent COVID-19 samples from the United States, Italy and Spain. T cells, B-cell-depleted T cells, or PBMCs provided the cDNA or gDNA that served as material.

V shed 3 bases and J 1 base; nucleotides not matched to a gene: 0. The length of the CDR3 is 15 residues. From germline, CDR1 is SGHRS and CDR2 YFSETQ. Study processing details: It was from reference gene primer amplification that nucleated cell counts were estimated. The protocol was immunoSEQ multiplex PCR, while the TCRdb copy is restricted to in-frame clones and leaves out a portion. The V and J calls and clone size are taken from that table; D and trimming were inferred from the DNA. The sample lists over 20,000 clones; under 90% were seen once. The origin of this receptor is a man in his sixties or seventies with acute or convalescent COVID-19. This sequence joins TRBV5-1 and TRBJ2-6, with 8 positions matching TRBD1. Source material: peripheral blood. This CDR3 is CASSWTGSGANVLTF. The CDR3, as DNA: TGCGCCAGCAGCTGGACAGGGTCTGGGGCCAACGTCCTGACTTTC.